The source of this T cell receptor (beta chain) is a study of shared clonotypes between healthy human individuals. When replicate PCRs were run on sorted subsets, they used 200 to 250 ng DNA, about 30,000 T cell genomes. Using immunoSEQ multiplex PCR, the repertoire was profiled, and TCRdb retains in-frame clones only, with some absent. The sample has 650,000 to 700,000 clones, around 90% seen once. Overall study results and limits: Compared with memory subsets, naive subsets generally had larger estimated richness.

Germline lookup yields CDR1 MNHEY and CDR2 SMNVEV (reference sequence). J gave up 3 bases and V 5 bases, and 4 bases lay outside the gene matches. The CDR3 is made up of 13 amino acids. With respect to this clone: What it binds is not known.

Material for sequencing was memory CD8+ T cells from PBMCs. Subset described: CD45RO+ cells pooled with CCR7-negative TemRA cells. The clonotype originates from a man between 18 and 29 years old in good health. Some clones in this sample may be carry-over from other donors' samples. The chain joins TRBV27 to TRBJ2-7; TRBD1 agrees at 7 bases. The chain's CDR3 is CASSRDRLYEQYF. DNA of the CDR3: TGTGCCAGCAGTCGGGACAGACTCTACGAGCAGTACTTC.